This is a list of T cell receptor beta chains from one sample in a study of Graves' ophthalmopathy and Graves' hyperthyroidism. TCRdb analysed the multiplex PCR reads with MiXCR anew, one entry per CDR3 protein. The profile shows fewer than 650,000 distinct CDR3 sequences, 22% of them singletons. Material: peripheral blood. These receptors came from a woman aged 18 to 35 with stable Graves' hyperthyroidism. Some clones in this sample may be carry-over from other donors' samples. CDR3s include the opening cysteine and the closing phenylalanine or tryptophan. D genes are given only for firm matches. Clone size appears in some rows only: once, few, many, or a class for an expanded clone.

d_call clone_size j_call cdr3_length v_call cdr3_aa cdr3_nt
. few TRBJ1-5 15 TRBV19 CASSIGGAGNQPQHF TGTGCCAGTAGTATTGGGGGCGCGGGCAATCAGCCCCAGCATTTT
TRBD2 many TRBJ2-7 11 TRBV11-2 CAGGPLYEQYF TGTGCGGGAGGGCCTCTCTACGAGCAGTACTTC
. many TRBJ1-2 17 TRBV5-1 CASSLDFERSFFYGYTF TGCGCCAGCAGCTTGGATTTTGAGAGAAGTTTCTTCTATGGCTACACCTTC
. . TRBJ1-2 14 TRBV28 CASSLRETGYGYTF TGTGCCAGCAGTCTCAGGGAGACGGGCTATGGCTACACCTTC
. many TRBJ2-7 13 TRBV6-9 CAMQRDRSYEQYF TGTGCCATGCAAAGGGACCGCTCCTACGAGCAGTACTTC
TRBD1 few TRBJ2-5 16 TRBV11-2 CASSLGDRGQGETQYF TGTGCCAGCAGCTTAGGGGACAGGGGGCAGGGAGAGACCCAGTACTTC
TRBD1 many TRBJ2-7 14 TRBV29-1 CSVIPGQGSYEQYF TGCAGCGTTATCCCGGGACAGGGGTCCTACGAGCAGTACTTC
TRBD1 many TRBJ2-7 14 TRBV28 CASRTGVPTYEQYF TGTGCCAGCCGTACAGGGGTTCCCACCTACGAGCAGTACTTC
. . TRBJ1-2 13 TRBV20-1 CSASPDVTEGYTF TGCAGTGCTAGTCCGGACGTCACAGAAGGCTACACCTTC
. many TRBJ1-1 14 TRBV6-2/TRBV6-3 CASSLLPGNTEAFF TGTGCCAGCAGCCTTCTACCCGGGAACACTGAAGCTTTCTTT
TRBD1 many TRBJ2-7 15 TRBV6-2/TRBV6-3 CASRPSGQGVDEQYF TGTGCCAGCAGGCCCTCGGGACAGGGAGTCGACGAGCAGTACTTC
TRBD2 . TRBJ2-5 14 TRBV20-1 CSAPPSGSRETQYF TGCAGTGCCCCGCCTAGCGGGAGTCGAGAGACCCAGTACTTC
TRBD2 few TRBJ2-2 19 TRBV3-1 CASSQVWASGGLNTGELFF TGTGCCAGCAGCCAAGTTTGGGCTAGCGGGGGCCTTAACACCGGGGAGCTGTTTTTT
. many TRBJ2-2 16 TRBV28 CASSPDRPTNTGDLFF TGTGCCAGCAGCCCAGACAGGCCCACGAACACCGGGGACCTGTTTTTT
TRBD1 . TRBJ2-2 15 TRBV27 CASSLLRQGTGELFF TGTGCCAGCAGTTTATTGAGACAGGGTACCGGGGAGCTGTTTTTT
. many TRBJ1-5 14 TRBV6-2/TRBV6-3 CASNGQYSNQPQHF TGTGCCAGCAACGGACAGTATAGCAATCAGCCCCAGCATTTT
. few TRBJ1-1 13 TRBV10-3 CAISESWATEAFF TGTGCCATCAGTGAGTCCTGGGCAACTGAAGCTTTCTTT
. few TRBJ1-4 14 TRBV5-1 CASRGRGENEKLFF TGCGCCAGCAGGGGCAGGGGCGAGAATGAAAAACTGTTTTTT
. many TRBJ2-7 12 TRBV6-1 CASSELRNEQYF TGTGCCAGCAGTGAACTGAGGAACGAGCAGTACTTC
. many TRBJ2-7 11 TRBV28 CASSFIHEQYF TGTGCCAGCAGTTTTATCCACGAGCAGTACTTC
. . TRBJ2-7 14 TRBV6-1 CASSASRGSYEQYF TGTGCCAGCAGTGCATCGAGGGGATCCTACGAGCAGTACTTC
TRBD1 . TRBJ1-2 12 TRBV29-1 CSMSTGPHGYTF TGCAGCATGTCGACAGGGCCTCATGGCTACACCTTC
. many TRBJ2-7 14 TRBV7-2 CASSADSRNYEQYF TGTGCCAGCAGCGCGGACAGTCGCAACTACGAGCAGTACTTC
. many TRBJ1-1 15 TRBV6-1 CASSEIRTGNTEAFF TGTGCCAGCAGTGAAATTCGGACGGGCAACACTGAAGCTTTCTTT
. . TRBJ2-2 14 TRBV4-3 CASSHQGHTGELFF TGCGCCAGCAGCCATCAGGGCCACACCGGGGAGCTGTTTTTT
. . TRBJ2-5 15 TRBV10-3 CAISEGYEDMETQYF TGTGCCATCAGTGAAGGCTACGAGGATATGGAGACCCAGTACTTC
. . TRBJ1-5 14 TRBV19 CASNSGQPNQPQHF TGTGCCAGTAACTCGGGACAACCTAATCAGCCCCAGCATTTT
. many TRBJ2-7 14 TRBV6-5 CASRLSGLTYEQYF TGTGCCAGCAGATTGAGCGGGCTCACCTACGAACAGTACTTC
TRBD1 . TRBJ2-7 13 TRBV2 CASPGQGSSKQYF TGTGCCAGCCCGGGACAGGGGTCTAGTAAGCAGTACTTC
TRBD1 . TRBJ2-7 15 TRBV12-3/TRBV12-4 CASSQTGGSTYEQYF TGTGCCAGCAGCCAAACAGGGGGCAGCACCTACGAGCAGTACTTC
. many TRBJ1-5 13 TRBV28 CASSPLGNQPQHF TGTGCCAGCAGTCCACTCGGCAATCAGCCCCAGCATTTT
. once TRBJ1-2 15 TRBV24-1 CATSETNRNWDGYTF TGTGCCACCAGTGAAACTAACAGGAATTGGGATGGCTACACCTTC
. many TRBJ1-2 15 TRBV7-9 CASRPTRGPNYGYTF TGTGCCAGCCGCCCCACGCGGGGCCCGAACTATGGCTACACCTTC
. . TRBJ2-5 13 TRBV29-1 CSVAHREGETKYF TGCAGCGTTGCCCACAGGGAAGGAGAGACCAAGTACTTC
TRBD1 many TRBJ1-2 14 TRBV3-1 CASRRQGRFYGYTF TGTGCCAGCCGAAGACAGGGGAGATTCTATGGCTACACCTTC
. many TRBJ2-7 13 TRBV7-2 CASSTGGASEQYF TGTGCCAGCAGCACCGGAGGAGCGAGCGAGCAGTACTTC
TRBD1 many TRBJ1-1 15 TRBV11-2 CASSAGDRELTEAFF TGTGCCAGCAGCGCGGGGGACAGGGAACTCACTGAAGCTTTCTTT
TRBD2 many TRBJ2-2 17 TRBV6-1 CASRAGLTMLDTGELFF TGTGCCAGCAGAGCGGGACTAACAATGCTCGACACCGGGGAGCTGTTTTTT
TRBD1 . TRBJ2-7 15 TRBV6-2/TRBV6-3 CASNHRRDRGYEQYF TGTGCCAGCAACCATCGCCGGGACAGGGGCTACGAGCAGTACTTC
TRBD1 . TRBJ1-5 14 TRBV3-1 CASSHGTDPQPQHF TGTGCCAGCAGCCATGGGACAGATCCCCAGCCCCAGCATTTT
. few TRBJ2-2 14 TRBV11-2 CASSTSAPSGELFF TGTGCCAGCAGCACCTCGGCTCCGTCCGGGGAGCTGTTTTTT
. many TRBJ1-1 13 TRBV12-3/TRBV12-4 CASRWAGYTEAFF TGTGCCAGCAGGTGGGCAGGGTACACTGAAGCTTTCTTT
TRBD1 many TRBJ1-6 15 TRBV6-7 CASSSGGTDNSPLHF TGTGCCAGCAGCTCCGGGGGGACAGACAATTCACCCCTCCACTTT
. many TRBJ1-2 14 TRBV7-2 CASSLALGNYGYTF TGTGCCAGCAGCTTAGCGCTGGGAAACTATGGCTACACCTTC
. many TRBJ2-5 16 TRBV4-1 CASSQDWGRTQETQYF TGCGCCAGCAGCCAAGATTGGGGGAGGACCCAAGAGACCCAGTACTTC
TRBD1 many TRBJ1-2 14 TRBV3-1 CASSHSTGAYGYTF TGTGCCAGCAGCCATTCGACAGGGGCATATGGCTACACCTTC
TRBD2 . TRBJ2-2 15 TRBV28 CASSLLAGATGELCF TGTGCCAGCAGTTTACTAGCGGGAGCCACCGGGGAGCTGTGTTTT
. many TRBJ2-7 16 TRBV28 CASSVEQGAGSPEQYF TGTGCCAGCAGTGTCGAACAGGGAGCGGGAAGCCCCGAGCAGTACTTC
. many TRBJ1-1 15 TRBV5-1 CASSLIRAANTEAFF TGCGCCAGCAGCTTGATCAGGGCAGCGAACACTGAAGCTTTCTTT
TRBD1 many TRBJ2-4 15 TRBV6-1 CASSVGLGTGAIQYF TGTGCCAGCAGTGTGGGCCTAGGGACAGGGGCCATTCAGTACTTC
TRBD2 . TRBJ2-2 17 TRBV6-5 CASSYSSGGTNTGELFF TGTGCCAGCAGTTACTCTAGCGGGGGCACGAACACCGGGGAGCTGTTTTTT
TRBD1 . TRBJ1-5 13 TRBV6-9 CAVTGDSNQPQHF TGTGCCGTTACAGGGGATAGCAATCAGCCCCAGCATTTT
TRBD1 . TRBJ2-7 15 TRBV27 CASSFGGTGAREQYF TGTGCCAGCAGTTTCGGAGGGACAGGGGCACGCGAGCAGTACTTC
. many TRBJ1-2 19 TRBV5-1 CASSANRQVPTLLNYGYTF TGCGCCAGCAGCGCAAATAGACAGGTTCCCACTCTCCTTAACTATGGCTACACCTTC
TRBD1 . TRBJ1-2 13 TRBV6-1 CASQVTGGEGYTF TGTGCCAGTCAAGTGACAGGGGGCGAGGGCTACACCTTC
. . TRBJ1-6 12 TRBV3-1 CASSQKNSPLHF TGTGCCAGCAGCCAAAAGAATTCACCCCTCCACTTT
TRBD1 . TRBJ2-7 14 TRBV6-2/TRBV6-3 CASSWGQGIYEQYF TGTGCCAGCAGTTGGGGACAGGGGATCTACGAGCAGTACTTC
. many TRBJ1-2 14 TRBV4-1 CASSQEAGERGYTF TGCGCCAGCAGCCAAGAGGCAGGGGAAAGGGGCTACACCTTC
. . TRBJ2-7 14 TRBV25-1 CASTGRQGSYEQYF TGTGCCAGCACCGGACGTCAGGGGTCCTACGAGCAGTACTTC
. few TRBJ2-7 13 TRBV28 CASSKSGSDEQYF TGTGCCAGCAGTAAGTCAGGATCGGACGAGCAGTACTTC